Listed below are T cell receptor beta chains from one sample, sequenced in a study of control samples from healthy donors and cancer patients. Clones were read by immunoSEQ multiplex PCR, and TCRdb kept only the in-frame ones, dropping some. The data show about 190,000 clones, approximately 91% seen once. The sequenced sample consisted of blood. The source is a man between 25 and 39 years old in good health. The CDR3 runs from the conserved cysteine through the conserved F or W. D genes are given only for firm matches. Some rows mark clone size as missing; the rest say once, few, many or name a class of expanded clone.

abundance	d_gene	v_gene	j_gene	CDR3aa	CDR3nt
-	-	TRBV12-3/TRBV12-4	TRBJ1-2	CASSFERDYGYTF	TGTGCCAGCAGTTTTGAGAGGGACTATGGCTACACCTTC
-	TRBD1	TRBV29-1	TRBJ1-2	CSVGDRGDSGYTF	TGCAGCGTAGGGGACAGGGGAGACTCCGGCTACACCTTC
-	-	TRBV9	TRBJ2-2	CASRQGSNTGELFF	TGTGCCAGCAGACAGGGCTCGAACACCGGGGAGCTGTTTTTT
-	-	TRBV15	TRBJ1-2	CATTLEEGSNYGYTF	TGTGCCACCACCCTAGAGGAAGGCAGTAACTATGGCTACACCTTC
-	-	TRBV6-5	TRBJ2-3	CASSSQGSTDTQYF	TGTGCCAGCAGTTCCCAGGGGAGCACAGATACGCAGTATTTT
-	TRBD1	TRBV15	TRBJ1-1	CATSRDIAGQTTFF	TGTGCCACCAGCAGAGATATCGCGGGACAGACGACTTTCTTT
-	TRBD1	TRBV5-1	TRBJ1-2	CASSRGQGAANYGYTF	TGCGCCAGCAGCCGGGGGCAGGGGGCGGCTAACTATGGCTACACCTTC
-	TRBD2	TRBV7-3	TRBJ2-1	CASSLLAGGQYNEQFF	TGTGCCAGCAGCTTACTAGCGGGGGGGCAATACAATGAGCAGTTCTTC
once	-	TRBV21-1	TRBJ1-5	CASSKAEGLDGSNQPQHF	TGTGCCAGCAGCAAAGCCGAAGGCCTTGACGGTAGCAATCAGCCCCAGCATTTT
-	-	TRBV2	TRBJ1-5	CASSDLSQKGNQPQHF	TGTGCCAGCAGTGACTTGTCGCAAAAAGGCAATCAGCCCCAGCATTTT
-	-	TRBV7-9	TRBJ1-5	CASSLSREGGQPQHF	TGTGCCAGCAGCTTATCTAGGGAGGGGGGCCAGCCCCAGCATTTT
-	TRBD2	TRBV14	TRBJ2-3	CASSLRSGGPLGTDTQYF	TGTGCCAGCAGCCTTAGGAGCGGGGGCCCCCTCGGAACAGATACGCAGTATTTT
-	TRBD1	TRBV5-1	TRBJ1-2	CASSLRTGAYGYTF	TGCGCCAGCAGCTTACGGACAGGGGCCTATGGCTACACCTTC
-	-	TRBV6-1	TRBJ1-2	CASSELEQNYGYTF	TGTGCCAGCAGTGAATTGGAACAGAACTATGGCTACACCTTC
-	-	TRBV6-5	TRBJ1-2	CASRTLTGTFFGYTF	TGTGCCAGCAGGACCCTGACCGGGACATTCTTTGGCTACACCTTC
-	TRBD2	TRBV3-1/TRBV3-2	TRBJ2-5	CASSQGTSGGETQYF	TGTGCCAGCAGCCAGGGGACTAGCGGGGGGGAGACCCAGTACTTC
-	TRBD1	TRBV28	TRBJ2-7	CASSLTGQGNEQYF	TGTGCCAGCAGTTTAACCGGACAGGGTAACGAGCAGTACTTC
once	-	TRBV24-1	TRBJ2-3	CATSDVTGGTDTQYF	TGTGCCACCAGTGACGTGACGGGGGGCACAGATACGCAGTATTTT
-	TRBD1	TRBV6-5	TRBJ1-6	CASSYGQGVPPLHF	TGTGCCAGCAGTTACGGGCAGGGGGTTCCACCCCTCCACTTT
-	TRBD1	TRBV7-9	TRBJ1-4	CASSLEGQGYEKLFF	TGTGCCAGCAGCTTAGAGGGACAGGGGTATGAAAAACTGTTTTTT
-	TRBD2	TRBV6-1	TRBJ2-1	CASSVISGGGNNEQFF	TGTGCCAGCAGTGTCATTAGCGGGGGAGGGAACAATGAGCAGTTCTTC
-	-	TRBV30	TRBJ1-1	CAWSVLRVNTEAFF	TGTGCCTGGAGTGTACTCAGGGTGAACACTGAAGCTTTCTTT
-	TRBD2	TRBV7-9	TRBJ2-1	CASSLEGLAWNEQFF	TGTGCCAGCAGCTTAGAGGGACTAGCGTGGAATGAGCAGTTCTTC